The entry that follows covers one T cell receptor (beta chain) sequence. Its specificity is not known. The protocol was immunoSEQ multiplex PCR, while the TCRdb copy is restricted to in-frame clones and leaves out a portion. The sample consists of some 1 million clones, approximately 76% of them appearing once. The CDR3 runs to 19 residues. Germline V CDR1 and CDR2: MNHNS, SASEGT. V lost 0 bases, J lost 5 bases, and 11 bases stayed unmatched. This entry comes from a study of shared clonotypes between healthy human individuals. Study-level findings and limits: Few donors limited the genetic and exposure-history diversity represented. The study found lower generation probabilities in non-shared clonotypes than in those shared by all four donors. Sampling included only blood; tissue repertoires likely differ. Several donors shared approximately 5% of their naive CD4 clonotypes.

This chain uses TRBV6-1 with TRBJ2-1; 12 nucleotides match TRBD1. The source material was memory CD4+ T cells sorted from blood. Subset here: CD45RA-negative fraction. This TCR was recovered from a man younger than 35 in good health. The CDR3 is CASSEALGVGTGGHNEQFF. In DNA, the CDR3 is TGTGCCAGCAGTGAAGCGCTCGGGGTGGGGACAGGGGGCCACAATGAGCAGTTCTTC.